Listed below are T cell receptor beta chains from one sample, sequenced in a study of control samples from healthy donors and cancer patients. Here immunoSEQ multiplex PCR was the method, and the copy in TCRdb shows in-frame clones only, minus some. Seen here are some 150,000 clones, 96% observed once, and the top ten hold approximately 0.93%. The sequencing sample was made of blood. Receptors originate from a woman in her 30s in good health. Both conserved end residues are part of each CDR3. Each record gives: CDR3 protein, CDR3 DNA, V gene, D gene, J gene, clone size. D genes are given only for firm matches. Clone size appears in some rows only: once, few, many, or a class for an expanded clone.

CDR3 protein: CAWNPGGNEKLFF
CDR3 DNA: TGTGCCTGGAATCCGGGGGGAAATGAAAAACTGTTTTTT
V gene: TRBV30
D gene: -
J gene: TRBJ1-4
clone size: -

CDR3 protein: CASSQHRGSTGLNEQFF
CDR3 DNA: TGCGCCAGCAGCCAACACAGGGGATCTACTGGTCTCAATGAGCAGTTCTTC
V gene: TRBV4-1
D gene: TRBD1
J gene: TRBJ2-1
clone size: -

CDR3 protein: CASSVDPVSGGLGREQFF
CDR3 DNA: TGCGCCAGCAGTGTCGATCCCGTCAGCGGGGGTTTGGGTCGTGAGCAGTTCTTC
V gene: TRBV10-1
D gene: TRBD2
J gene: TRBJ2-1
clone size: -

CDR3 protein: CASSIVQGHYGYTF
CDR3 DNA: TGTGCCAGTAGTATAGTCCAGGGGCACTATGGCTACACCTTC
V gene: TRBV19
D gene: -
J gene: TRBJ1-2
clone size: -

CDR3 protein: CASSLSADIQQYF
CDR3 DNA: TGTGCCAGCAGTTTATCCGCGGACATCCAGCAGTACTTC
V gene: TRBV28
D gene: -
J gene: TRBJ2-7
clone size: -

CDR3 protein: CASRYASTEAFF
CDR3 DNA: TGTGCCAGCAGGTACGCTAGTACTGAAGCTTTCTTT
V gene: TRBV12-3/TRBV12-4
D gene: -
J gene: TRBJ1-1
clone size: -

CDR3 protein: CASSLGQGDTGELFF
CDR3 DNA: TGTGCCAGCAGCTTGGGACAGGGGGACACCGGGGAGCTGTTTTTT
V gene: TRBV5-4
D gene: TRBD1
J gene: TRBJ2-2
clone size: -

CDR3 protein: CAAGRTGPILFSGNTIYF
CDR3 DNA: TGTGCCGCAGGGCGGACAGGGCCCATCCTATTCTCTGGAAACACCATATATTTT
V gene: TRBV10-3
D gene: TRBD1
J gene: TRBJ1-3
clone size: -

CDR3 protein: CASTLSGNTEAFF
CDR3 DNA: TGTGCCAGCACCCTCTCGGGGAACACTGAAGCTTTCTTT
V gene: TRBV12-3/TRBV12-4
D gene: -
J gene: TRBJ1-1
clone size: -

CDR3 protein: CASSSPGRAYNEQFF
CDR3 DNA: TGTGCCAGCAGCTCACCGGGACGAGCTTACAATGAGCAGTTCTTC
V gene: TRBV2
D gene: -
J gene: TRBJ2-1
clone size: -

CDR3 protein: CASSFLSGWGNQPQHF
CDR3 DNA: TGTGCCAGCAGTTTCCTCTCAGGGTGGGGCAATCAGCCCCAGCATTTT
V gene: TRBV28
D gene: -
J gene: TRBJ1-5
clone size: -

CDR3 protein: CASSSPDRDIQYF
CDR3 DNA: TGTGCCAGCAGTTCCCCGGACAGGGACATTCAGTACTTC
V gene: TRBV27
D gene: TRBD1
J gene: TRBJ2-4
clone size: -

CDR3 protein: CASRFDSPRGGYTF
CDR3 DNA: TGTGCCAGCAGGTTTGACAGTCCCCGGGGAGGCTACACCTTC
V gene: TRBV6-5
D gene: -
J gene: TRBJ1-2
clone size: -

CDR3 protein: CASSQKGQGGHEQYF
CDR3 DNA: TGTGCCAGCAGCCAAAAGGGACAGGGGGGCCACGAGCAGTACTTC
V gene: TRBV3-1/TRBV3-2
D gene: TRBD1
J gene: TRBJ2-7
clone size: few

CDR3 protein: CASSDLPGQDGYTF
CDR3 DNA: TGTGCCAGCAGTGACCTCCCTGGACAGGATGGCTACACCTTC
V gene: TRBV6-4
D gene: TRBD1
J gene: TRBJ1-2
clone size: -

CDR3 protein: CASSLGLAGANTGELFF
CDR3 DNA: TGTGCCAGCAGCCTCGGACTAGCGGGTGCGAACACCGGGGAGCTGTTTTTT
V gene: TRBV7-6
D gene: TRBD2
J gene: TRBJ2-2
clone size: -

CDR3 protein: CASSQAEGPSYEQYF
CDR3 DNA: TGCGCCAGCAGCCAAGCGGAGGGCCCCTCCTACGAGCAGTACTTC
V gene: TRBV4-1
D gene: -
J gene: TRBJ2-7
clone size: -

CDR3 protein: CASRETGTTTEAFF
CDR3 DNA: TGTGCCAGCAGGGAAACCGGGACAACCACTGAAGCTTTCTTT
V gene: TRBV5-8
D gene: -
J gene: TRBJ1-1
clone size: -

CDR3 protein: CASSPDLETQYF
CDR3 DNA: TGTGCCAGCAGCCCTGATTTGGAGACCCAGTACTTC
V gene: TRBV6-6
D gene: -
J gene: TRBJ2-5
clone size: -

CDR3 protein: CASKKGGEGEKLFF
CDR3 DNA: TGTGCCAGTAAGAAAGGGGGAGAGGGTGAAAAACTGTTTTTT
V gene: TRBV28
D gene: -
J gene: TRBJ1-4
clone size: -

CDR3 protein: CASSYDGRAFHEQFF
CDR3 DNA: TGTGCCAGCAGTTATGACGGCAGAGCCTTCCATGAGCAGTTCTTC
V gene: TRBV6-6
D gene: -
J gene: TRBJ2-1
clone size: -

CDR3 protein: CATSESDPKTGTYEQYF
CDR3 DNA: TGTGCCACCAGTGAATCCGATCCTAAGACCGGGACCTACGAGCAGTACTTC
V gene: TRBV24-1
D gene: -
J gene: TRBJ2-7
clone size: -

CDR3 protein: CASSPLEGSSNQPQHF
CDR3 DNA: TGTGCCAGCAGTCCCCTCGAGGGTTCTAGCAATCAGCCCCAGCATTTT
V gene: TRBV27
D gene: -
J gene: TRBJ1-5
clone size: -

CDR3 protein: CASSQGAYNSPLHF
CDR3 DNA: TGTGCCAGCAGCCAAGGTGCCTATAATTCACCCCTCCACTTT
V gene: TRBV3-1/TRBV3-2
D gene: -
J gene: TRBJ1-6
clone size: -

CDR3 protein: CASSIRDRVYNEQFF
CDR3 DNA: TGTGCCAGCAGCATCCGGGACAGAGTATACAATGAGCAGTTCTTC
V gene: TRBV13
D gene: TRBD1
J gene: TRBJ2-1
clone size: -

CDR3 protein: CASRGMNTEAFF
CDR3 DNA: TGTGCCAGCAGGGGCATGAACACTGAAGCTTTCTTT
V gene: TRBV28
D gene: -
J gene: TRBJ1-1
clone size: -

CDR3 protein: CASSFGTGISNQPQHF
CDR3 DNA: TGTGCCAGCAGCTTCGGGACCGGGATTAGCAATCAGCCCCAGCATTTT
V gene: TRBV5-6
D gene: -
J gene: TRBJ1-5
clone size: -

CDR3 protein: CASSPARRETQYF
CDR3 DNA: TGTGCCAGCTCACCCGCCCGGAGGGAGACCCAGTACTTC
V gene: TRBV18
D gene: -
J gene: TRBJ2-5
clone size: -

CDR3 protein: CASSHPYSPLHF
CDR3 DNA: TGTGCCAGCAGCCATCCATATTCACCCCTCCACTTT
V gene: TRBV14
D gene: -
J gene: TRBJ1-6
clone size: -

CDR3 protein: CASSLRLAQYNEQFF
CDR3 DNA: TGTGCCAGCAGCTTGCGACTAGCGCAATACAATGAGCAGTTCTTC
V gene: TRBV5-5
D gene: TRBD2
J gene: TRBJ2-1
clone size: -

CDR3 protein: CASSTTSGRYALNEQYF
CDR3 DNA: TGTGCCAGCAGCACGACTAGCGGGAGGTATGCTTTGAACGAGCAGTACTTC
V gene: TRBV5-4
D gene: TRBD2
J gene: TRBJ2-7
clone size: -

CDR3 protein: CASILEGSTEAFF
CDR3 DNA: TGTGCCAGCATTTTAGAGGGGAGCACTGAAGCTTTCTTT
V gene: TRBV2
D gene: -
J gene: TRBJ1-1
clone size: -

CDR3 protein: CASSSTGSQETQYF
CDR3 DNA: TGTGCCAGCAGCTCGACCGGGAGCCAAGAGACCCAGTACTTC
V gene: TRBV11-3
D gene: -
J gene: TRBJ2-5
clone size: -

CDR3 protein: CASSLGTVAALYGYTF
CDR3 DNA: TGTGCCAGCAGCTTGGGGACCGTGGCAGCCCTCTATGGCTACACCTTC
V gene: TRBV5-8
D gene: -
J gene: TRBJ1-2
clone size: -

CDR3 protein: CASISGQPSSTDTQYF
CDR3 DNA: TGTGCCAGCATCTCCGGGCAACCCTCTAGCACAGATACGCAGTATTTT
V gene: TRBV28
D gene: -
J gene: TRBJ2-3
clone size: -

CDR3 protein: CASRPGQNTEAFF
CDR3 DNA: TGTGCCAGCAGACCCGGACAGAACACTGAAGCTTTCTTT
V gene: TRBV6-5
D gene: -
J gene: TRBJ1-1
clone size: -

CDR3 protein: CASSSPIGGENEQFF
CDR3 DNA: TGTGCCAGCAGCTCACCAATAGGCGGGGAGAATGAGCAGTTCTTC
V gene: TRBV5-4
D gene: -
J gene: TRBJ2-1
clone size: -

CDR3 protein: CASSPGVSGNTIYF
CDR3 DNA: TGTGCCAGCAGTCCAGGGGTTTCCGGAAACACCATATATTTT
V gene: TRBV27
D gene: -
J gene: TRBJ1-3
clone size: -

CDR3 protein: CASSLGTYNEQFF
CDR3 DNA: TGTGCCAGCAGCCTTGGGACCTACAATGAGCAGTTCTTC
V gene: TRBV11-3
D gene: -
J gene: TRBJ2-1
clone size: -

CDR3 protein: CASSEGQGVNSPLHF
CDR3 DNA: TGCGCCAGCAGTGAAGGACAGGGGGTCAATTCACCCCTCCACTTT
V gene: TRBV10-1
D gene: TRBD1
J gene: TRBJ1-6
clone size: -

CDR3 protein: CASSPQRGTDTQYF
CDR3 DNA: TGTGCCAGCTCACCACAGCGGGGCACAGATACGCAGTATTTT
V gene: TRBV18
D gene: -
J gene: TRBJ2-3
clone size: -

CDR3 protein: CASSLIDEQYF
CDR3 DNA: TGTGCCAGCAGTTTGATCGACGAGCAGTACTTC
V gene: TRBV12-3/TRBV12-4
D gene: -
J gene: TRBJ2-7
clone size: -

CDR3 protein: CASARSGELFF
CDR3 DNA: TGCGCCAGCGCGCGGTCCGGGGAGCTGTTTTTT
V gene: TRBV10-2
D gene: -
J gene: TRBJ2-2
clone size: -

CDR3 protein: CASRRQGSMGTEAFF
CDR3 DNA: TGTGCCAGCAGGAGACAGGGGTCTATGGGGACTGAAGCTTTCTTT
V gene: TRBV9
D gene: TRBD1
J gene: TRBJ1-1
clone size: once

CDR3 protein: CSASKTASSNSPLHF
CDR3 DNA: TGCAGTGCTAGTAAAACGGCTAGTAGTAATTCACCCCTCCACTTT
V gene: TRBV20-1
D gene: -
J gene: TRBJ1-6
clone size: -

CDR3 protein: CAWSDEGSSYEQYF
CDR3 DNA: TGTGCCTGGAGTGATGAGGGCAGCTCCTACGAGCAGTACTTC
V gene: TRBV30
D gene: -
J gene: TRBJ2-7
clone size: -

CDR3 protein: CASSSTVSEAFF
CDR3 DNA: TGTGCCAGCAGTTCCACAGTTTCTGAAGCTTTCTTT
V gene: TRBV6-5
D gene: -
J gene: TRBJ1-1
clone size: -

CDR3 protein: CASSSSITGELFF
CDR3 DNA: TGTGCCAGCAGCTCCTCAATCACCGGGGAGCTGTTTTTT
V gene: TRBV7-8
D gene: -
J gene: TRBJ2-2
clone size: -

CDR3 protein: CASSLGLTRGSNQPQHF
CDR3 DNA: TGTGCCAGCAGCTTGGGACTCACAAGGGGAAGCAATCAGCCCCAGCATTTT
V gene: TRBV5-5
D gene: -
J gene: TRBJ1-5
clone size: -

CDR3 protein: CASSLGGWTEAFF
CDR3 DNA: TGTGCCAGCAGCCTAGGGGGTTGGACTGAAGCTTTCTTT
V gene: TRBV7-8
D gene: -
J gene: TRBJ1-1
clone size: -

CDR3 protein: CASSDGGKGQPQHF
CDR3 DNA: TGTGCCAGCAGTGACGGGGGGAAGGGCCAGCCCCAGCATTTT
V gene: TRBV2
D gene: -
J gene: TRBJ1-5
clone size: -

CDR3 protein: CASSLEGLHYNEQFF
CDR3 DNA: TGCGCCAGCAGCTTGGAAGGACTCCACTACAATGAGCAGTTCTTC
V gene: TRBV5-1
D gene: -
J gene: TRBJ2-1
clone size: -

CDR3 protein: CSVQTGSSGNTIYF
CDR3 DNA: TGCAGCGTTCAAACTGGGAGCTCTGGAAACACCATATATTTT
V gene: TRBV29-1
D gene: -
J gene: TRBJ1-3
clone size: -

CDR3 protein: CAWSRWEKPYEQYF
CDR3 DNA: TGTGCCTGGAGTAGGTGGGAGAAACCCTACGAGCAGTACTTC
V gene: TRBV30
D gene: -
J gene: TRBJ2-7
clone size: -